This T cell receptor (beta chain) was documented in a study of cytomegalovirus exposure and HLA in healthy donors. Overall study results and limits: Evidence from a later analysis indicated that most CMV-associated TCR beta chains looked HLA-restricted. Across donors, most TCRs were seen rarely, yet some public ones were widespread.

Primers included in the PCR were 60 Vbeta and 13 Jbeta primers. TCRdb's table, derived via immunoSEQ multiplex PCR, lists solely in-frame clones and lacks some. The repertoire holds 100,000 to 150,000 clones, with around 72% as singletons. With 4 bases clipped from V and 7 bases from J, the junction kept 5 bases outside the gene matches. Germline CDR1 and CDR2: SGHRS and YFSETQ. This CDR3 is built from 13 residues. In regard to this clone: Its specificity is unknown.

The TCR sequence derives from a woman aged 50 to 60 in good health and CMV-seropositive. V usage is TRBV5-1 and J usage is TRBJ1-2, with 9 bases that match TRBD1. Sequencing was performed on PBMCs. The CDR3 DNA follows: TGCGCCAGCAGCCCGGGACAGGGAGTTGGCTACACCTTC. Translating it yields CASSPGQGVGYTF.